This TCR beta chain derives from a study of response to subunit inactivated influenza vaccine (dated by TCRdb to about 2018). Concerning the study at large: The study used deep quantitative T cell receptor repertoire profiling to track responses to a trivalent subunit inactivated influenza vaccine.

This clonotype has at least ten counts. The antigen it binds to is not known. Per-base qualities were not stored, and no clone one base away is much larger. What the research found in general, with its limitations: It was suggested by the authors that each seasonal influenza vaccination may recruit only a limited number of new T cells.

The library was obtained by RT-PCR. The sequencer was an Illumina HiSeq 2500. The public reads were run again by TCRdb, first through fastp at Q25 and then through MiXCR, and only productive beta chains were kept. Each CDR3 protein gets just one entry, which takes the most common genes and DNA from the rows behind it. In all, the sample holds 500,000 to 550,000 distinct CDR3 sequences, and around 7.9% of those were seen once. The ten largest account for under 15% of the sample. V is clipped by 1 base and J by 8 bases, and the sequence between their germline boundaries is 10 bases long. Looking up the germline V gene yields CDR1 SGHRS and CDR2 YFSETQ. Inclusive of the bounding cysteine and phenylalanine, the CDR3 is 13 residues long. Only the CDR3 DNA stays, 39 bases, in frame from base 1.

The chain uses TRBV5-1 and TRBJ2-4; D gene: possibly TRBD1, on 6 matching bases. The sequence was collected from a man between 50 and 75 years old who received an inactivated influenza vaccine. Donor details come from another sample of the same person, matched by shared clones. The specimen comprised PBMCs from blood, sampled roughly 24 months after vaccination. The CDR3 corresponds to CASSLISGDIQYF. The bases are TGCGCCAGCAGCTTGATTTCAGGGGACATTCAGTACTTC.